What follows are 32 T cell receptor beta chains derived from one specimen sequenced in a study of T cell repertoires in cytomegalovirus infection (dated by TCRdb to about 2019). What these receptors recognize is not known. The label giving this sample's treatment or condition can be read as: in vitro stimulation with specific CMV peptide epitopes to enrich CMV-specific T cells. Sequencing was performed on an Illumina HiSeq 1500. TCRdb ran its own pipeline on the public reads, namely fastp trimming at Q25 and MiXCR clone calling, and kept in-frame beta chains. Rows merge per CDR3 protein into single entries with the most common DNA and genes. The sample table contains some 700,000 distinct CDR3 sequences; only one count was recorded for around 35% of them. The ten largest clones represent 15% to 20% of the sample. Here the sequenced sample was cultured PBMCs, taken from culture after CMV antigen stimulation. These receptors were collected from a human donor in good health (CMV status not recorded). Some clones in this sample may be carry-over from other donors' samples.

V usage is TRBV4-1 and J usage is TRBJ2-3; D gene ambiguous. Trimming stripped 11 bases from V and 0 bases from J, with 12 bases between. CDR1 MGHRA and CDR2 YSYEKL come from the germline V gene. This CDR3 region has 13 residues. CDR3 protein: CAPPIDSTDTQYF. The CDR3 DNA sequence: TGCGCCCCTCCAATTGACAGCACAGATACGCAGTATTTT.

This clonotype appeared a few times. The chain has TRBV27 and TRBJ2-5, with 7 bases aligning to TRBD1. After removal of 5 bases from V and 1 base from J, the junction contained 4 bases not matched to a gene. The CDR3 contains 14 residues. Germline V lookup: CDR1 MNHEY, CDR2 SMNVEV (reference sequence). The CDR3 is CASSQRQGQETQYF. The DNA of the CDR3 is TGTGCCAGCAGTCAGCGACAGGGCCAAGAGACCCAGTACTTC.

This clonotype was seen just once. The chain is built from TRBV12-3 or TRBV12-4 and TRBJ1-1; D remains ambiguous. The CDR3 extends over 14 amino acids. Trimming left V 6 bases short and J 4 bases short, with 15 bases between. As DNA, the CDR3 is TGTGCCAGCAGCAATTTTCCGGTCGGCACTGAAGCTTTCTTT. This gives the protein CASSNFPVGTEAFF.

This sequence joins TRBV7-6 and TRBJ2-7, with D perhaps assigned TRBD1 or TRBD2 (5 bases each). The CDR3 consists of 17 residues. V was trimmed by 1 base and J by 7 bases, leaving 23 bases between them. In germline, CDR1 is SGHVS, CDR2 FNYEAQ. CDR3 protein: CASSLGPGTTPLREQYF. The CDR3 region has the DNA TGTGCCAGCAGCTTAGGGCCAGGGACCACCCCACTGCGGGAGCAGTACTTC.

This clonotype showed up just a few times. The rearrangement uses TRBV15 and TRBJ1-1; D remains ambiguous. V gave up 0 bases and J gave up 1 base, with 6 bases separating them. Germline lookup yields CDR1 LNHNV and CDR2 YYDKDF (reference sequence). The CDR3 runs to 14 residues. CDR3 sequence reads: CATSRDRANTEAFF. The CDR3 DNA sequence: TGTGCCACCAGCAGAGATAGGGCGAACACTGAAGCTTTCTTT. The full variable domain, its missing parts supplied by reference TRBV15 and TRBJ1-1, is DAMVIQNPRYQVTQFGKPVTLSCSQTLNHNVMYWYQQKSSQAPKLLFHYYDKDFNNEADTPDNFQSRRPNTSFCFLDIRSPGLGDTAMYLCATSRDRANTEAFFGQGTRLTVV.

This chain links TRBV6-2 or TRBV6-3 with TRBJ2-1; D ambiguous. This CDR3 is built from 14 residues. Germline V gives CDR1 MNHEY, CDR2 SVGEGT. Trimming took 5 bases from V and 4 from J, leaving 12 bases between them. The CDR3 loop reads CASSGVGLYNEQFF. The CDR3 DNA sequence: TGTGCCAGCAGTGGGGTCGGCCTTTACAATGAGCAGTTCTTC.

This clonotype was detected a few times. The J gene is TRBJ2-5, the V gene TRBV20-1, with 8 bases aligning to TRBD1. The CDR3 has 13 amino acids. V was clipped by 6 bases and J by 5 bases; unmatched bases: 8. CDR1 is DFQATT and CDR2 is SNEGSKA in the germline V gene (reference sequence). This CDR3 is CSAPGQGAETQYF. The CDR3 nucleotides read TGCAGTGCCCCTGGACAGGGTGCGGAGACCCAGTACTTC.

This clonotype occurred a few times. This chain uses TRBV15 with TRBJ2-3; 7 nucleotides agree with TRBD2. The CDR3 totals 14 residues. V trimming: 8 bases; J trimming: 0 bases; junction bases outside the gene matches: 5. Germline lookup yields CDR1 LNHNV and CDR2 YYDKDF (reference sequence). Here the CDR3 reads CATGRGLSTDTQYF. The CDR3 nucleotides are TGTGCCACCGGGAGGGGCCTTAGCACAGATACGCAGTATTTT.

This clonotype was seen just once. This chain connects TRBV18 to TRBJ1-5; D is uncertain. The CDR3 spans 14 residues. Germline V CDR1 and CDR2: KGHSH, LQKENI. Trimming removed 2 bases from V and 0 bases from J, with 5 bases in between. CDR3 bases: TGTGCCAGCTCACCAGAAATTAGCAATCAGCCCCAGCATTTT. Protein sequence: CASSPEISNQPQHF.

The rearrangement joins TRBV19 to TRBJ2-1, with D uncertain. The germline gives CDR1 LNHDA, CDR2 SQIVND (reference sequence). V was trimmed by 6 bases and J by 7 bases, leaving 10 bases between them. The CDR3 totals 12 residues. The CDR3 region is CASSPHENEQFF. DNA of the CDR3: TGTGCCAGTAGCCCCCACGAGAATGAGCAGTTCTTC.

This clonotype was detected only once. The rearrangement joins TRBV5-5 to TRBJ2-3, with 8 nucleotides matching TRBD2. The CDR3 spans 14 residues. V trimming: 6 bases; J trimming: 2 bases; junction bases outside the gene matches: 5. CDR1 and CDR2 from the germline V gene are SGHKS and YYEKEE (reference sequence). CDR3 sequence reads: CASNRGGNTDTQYF. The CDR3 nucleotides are TGTGCCAGCAACCGGGGGGGGAACACAGATACGCAGTATTTT.

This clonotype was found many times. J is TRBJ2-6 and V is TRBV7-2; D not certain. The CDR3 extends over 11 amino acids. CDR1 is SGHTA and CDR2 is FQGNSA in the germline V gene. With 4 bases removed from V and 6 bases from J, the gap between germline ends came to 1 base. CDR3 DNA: TGTGCCAGCAGCTCGGCCAACGTCCTGACTTTC. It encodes CASSSANVLTF.

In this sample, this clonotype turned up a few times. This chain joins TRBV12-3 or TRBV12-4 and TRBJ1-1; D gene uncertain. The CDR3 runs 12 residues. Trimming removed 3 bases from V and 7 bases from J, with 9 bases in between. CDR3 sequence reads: CASSLSRIEAFF. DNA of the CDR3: TGTGCCAGCAGTTTGAGCAGAATTGAAGCTTTCTTT.

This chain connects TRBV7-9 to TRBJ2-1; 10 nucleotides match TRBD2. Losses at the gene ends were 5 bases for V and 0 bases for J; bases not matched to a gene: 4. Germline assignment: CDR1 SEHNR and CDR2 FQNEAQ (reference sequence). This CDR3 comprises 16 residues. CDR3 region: CASSTPSGSSYNEQFF. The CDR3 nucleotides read TGTGCCAGCAGCACTCCTAGCGGGAGCTCCTACAATGAGCAGTTCTTC.

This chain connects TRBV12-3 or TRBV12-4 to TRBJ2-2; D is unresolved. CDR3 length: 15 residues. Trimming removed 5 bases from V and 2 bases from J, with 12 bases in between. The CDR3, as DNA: TGTGCCAGCAGTCCTACCTTGACAAACACCGGGGAGCTGTTTTTT. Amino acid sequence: CASSPTLTNTGELFF.

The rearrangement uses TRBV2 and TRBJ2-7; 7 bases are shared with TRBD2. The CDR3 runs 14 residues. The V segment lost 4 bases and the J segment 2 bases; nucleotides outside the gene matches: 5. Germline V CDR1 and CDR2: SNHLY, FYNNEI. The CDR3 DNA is TGTGCCAGCAGTGGGGAGGGCCCTACCTACGAGCAGTACTTC. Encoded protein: CASSGEGPTYEQYF. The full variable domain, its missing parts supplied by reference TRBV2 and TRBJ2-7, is EPEVTQTPSHQVTQMGQEVILRCVPISNHLYFYWYRQILGQKVEFLVSFYNNEISEKSEIFDDQFSVERPDGSNFTLKIRSTKLEDSAMYFCASSGEGPTYEQYFGPGTRLTVT.

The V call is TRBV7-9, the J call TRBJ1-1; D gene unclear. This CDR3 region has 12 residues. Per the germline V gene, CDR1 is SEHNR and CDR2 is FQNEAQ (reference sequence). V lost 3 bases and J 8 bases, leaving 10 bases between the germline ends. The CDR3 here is CASSFWPAEAFF. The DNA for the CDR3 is TGTGCCAGCAGCTTCTGGCCTGCCGAAGCTTTCTTT.

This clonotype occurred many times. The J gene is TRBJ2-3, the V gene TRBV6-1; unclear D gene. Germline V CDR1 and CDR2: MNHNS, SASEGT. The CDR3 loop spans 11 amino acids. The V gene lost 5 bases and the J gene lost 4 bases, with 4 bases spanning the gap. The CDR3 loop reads CASSWADTQYF. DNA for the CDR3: TGTGCCAGCAGTTGGGCAGATACGCAGTATTTT.

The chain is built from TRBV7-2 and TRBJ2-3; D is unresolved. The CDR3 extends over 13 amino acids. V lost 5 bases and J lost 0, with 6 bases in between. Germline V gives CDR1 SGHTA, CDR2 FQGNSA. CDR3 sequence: CASSRKSTDTQYF. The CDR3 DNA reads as TGTGCCAGCAGCCGTAAAAGCACAGATACGCAGTATTTT. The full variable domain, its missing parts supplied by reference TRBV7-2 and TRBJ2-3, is GAGVSQSPSNKVTEKGKDVELRCDPISGHTALYWYRQSLGQGLEFLIYFQGNSAPDKSGLPSDRFSAERTGGSVSTLTIQRTQQEDSAVYLCASSRKSTDTQYFGPGTRLTVL.

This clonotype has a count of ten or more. CDR3 nucleotide sequence: TGTGCCAGCAGTAATCGGGACTACTTCGGCGGGGAGCTGTTTTTT. Protein: CASSNRDYFGGELFF. The chain couples TRBV7-8 to TRBJ2-2; TRBD2 agrees at 7 bases. This CDR3 has 15 residues. Per the germline V gene, CDR1 is SGHVS and CDR2 is FQNEAQ. V was clipped by 6 bases and J by 7 bases; unmatched bases: 11.

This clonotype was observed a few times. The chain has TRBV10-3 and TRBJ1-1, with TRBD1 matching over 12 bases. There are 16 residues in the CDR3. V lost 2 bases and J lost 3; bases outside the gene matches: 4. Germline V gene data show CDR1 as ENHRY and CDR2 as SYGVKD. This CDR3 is CAISERDRGQYTEAFF. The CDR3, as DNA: TGTGCCATCAGTGAGAGGGACAGGGGGCAATACACTGAAGCTTTCTTT.

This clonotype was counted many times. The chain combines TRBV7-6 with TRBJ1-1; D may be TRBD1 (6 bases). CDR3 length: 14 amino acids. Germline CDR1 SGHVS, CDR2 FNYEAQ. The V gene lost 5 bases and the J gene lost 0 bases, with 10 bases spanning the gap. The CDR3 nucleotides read TGTGCCAGCAGCCCGGGACATCTGAACACTGAAGCTTTCTTT. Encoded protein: CASSPGHLNTEAFF.

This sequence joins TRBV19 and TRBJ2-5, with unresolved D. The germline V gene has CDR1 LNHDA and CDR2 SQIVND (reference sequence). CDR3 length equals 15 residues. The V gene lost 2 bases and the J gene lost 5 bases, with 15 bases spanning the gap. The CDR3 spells CASSIRRTALETQYF. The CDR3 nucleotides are TGTGCCAGTAGTATACGGAGAACGGCCCTTGAGACCCAGTACTTC.

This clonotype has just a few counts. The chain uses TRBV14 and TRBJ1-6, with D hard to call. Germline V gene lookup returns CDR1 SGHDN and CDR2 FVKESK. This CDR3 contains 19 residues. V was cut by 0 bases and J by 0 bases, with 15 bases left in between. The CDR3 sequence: CASSQDGREASSYNSPLHF. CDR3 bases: TGTGCCAGCAGCCAAGATGGCCGGGAGGCGAGCTCCTATAATTCACCCCTCCACTTT.

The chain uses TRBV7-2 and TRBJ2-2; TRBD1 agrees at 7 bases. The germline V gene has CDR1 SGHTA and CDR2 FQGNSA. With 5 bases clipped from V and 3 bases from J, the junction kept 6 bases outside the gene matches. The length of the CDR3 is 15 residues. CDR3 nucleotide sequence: TGTGCCAGCAGCACAAGACAGGGATACACCGGGGAGCTGTTTTTT. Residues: CASSTRQGYTGELFF. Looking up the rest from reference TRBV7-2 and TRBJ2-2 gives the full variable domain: GAGVSQSPSNKVTEKGKDVELRCDPISGHTALYWYRQSLGQGLEFLIYFQGNSAPDKSGLPSDRFSAERTGGSVSTLTIQRTQQEDSAVYLCASSTRQGYTGELFFGEGSRLTVL.

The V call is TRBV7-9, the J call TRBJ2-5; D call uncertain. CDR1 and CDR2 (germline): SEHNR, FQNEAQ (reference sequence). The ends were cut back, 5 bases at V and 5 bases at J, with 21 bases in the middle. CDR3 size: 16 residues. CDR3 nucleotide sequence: TGTGCCAGCAGCCCCACGAGGCTAGATAGGACGGAGACCCAGTACTTC. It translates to CASSPTRLDRTETQYF.

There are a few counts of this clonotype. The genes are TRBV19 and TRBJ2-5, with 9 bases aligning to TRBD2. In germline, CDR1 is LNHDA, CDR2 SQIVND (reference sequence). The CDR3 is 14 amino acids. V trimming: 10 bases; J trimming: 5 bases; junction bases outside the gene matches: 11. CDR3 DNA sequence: TGTGCCAAAGGGTCTAGCGGGGCCCAGGAGACCCAGTACTTC. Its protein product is CAKGSSGAQETQYF.

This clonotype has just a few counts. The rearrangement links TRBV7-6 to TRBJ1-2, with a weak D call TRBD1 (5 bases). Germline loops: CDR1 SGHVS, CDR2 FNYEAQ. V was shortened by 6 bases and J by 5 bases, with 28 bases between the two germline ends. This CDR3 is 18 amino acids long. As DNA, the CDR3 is TGTGCCAGCAGGCCCTTAGAGGGGCCACGGGACCGCTCGTATGGCTACACCTTC. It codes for CASRPLEGPRDRSYGYTF.

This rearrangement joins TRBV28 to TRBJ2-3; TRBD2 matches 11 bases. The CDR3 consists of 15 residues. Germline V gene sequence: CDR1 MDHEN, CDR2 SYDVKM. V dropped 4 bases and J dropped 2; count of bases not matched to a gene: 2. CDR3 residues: CASSSTSGITDTQYF. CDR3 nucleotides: TGTGCCAGCAGTTCGACTAGCGGGATCACAGATACGCAGTATTTT.

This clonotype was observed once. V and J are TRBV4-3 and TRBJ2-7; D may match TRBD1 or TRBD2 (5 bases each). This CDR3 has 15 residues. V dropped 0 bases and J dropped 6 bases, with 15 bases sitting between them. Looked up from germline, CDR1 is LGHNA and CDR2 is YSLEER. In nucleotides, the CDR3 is TGCGCCAGCAGCCAAGAAGGTCTTGGGGGAGCCGAGCAGTACTTC. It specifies CASSQEGLGGAEQYF.

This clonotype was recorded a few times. CDR3 protein: CAIVGAGSGSSGNTIYF. In DNA, the CDR3 is TGTGCCATCGTCGGGGCAGGGTCTGGAAGCTCTGGAAACACCATATATTTT. The rearrangement uses TRBV10-3 and TRBJ1-3; D is perhaps TRBD1 (5 bases). V was trimmed by 8 bases and J by 0 bases, leaving 20 bases between them. This CDR3 comprises 17 residues. In germline, CDR1 is ENHRY, CDR2 SYGVKD.

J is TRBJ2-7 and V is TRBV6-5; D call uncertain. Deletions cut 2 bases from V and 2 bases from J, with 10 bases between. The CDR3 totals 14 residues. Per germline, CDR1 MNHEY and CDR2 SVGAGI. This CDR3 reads CASSYTFPPYEQYF. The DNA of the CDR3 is TGTGCCAGCAGTTACACATTTCCCCCCTACGAGCAGTACTTC.